These T cell receptor beta chains were read from a single sample in a study of blood T cell repertoires in COVID-19. Measured with immunoSEQ multiplex PCR; TCRdb has only the in-frame clones, and not every one. The sample yields some 260,000 clones, around 86% seen once. Material for sequencing was PBMCs or T cells enriched from blood (not recorded which). Receptors were obtained from a man aged 35 to 55 who had recovered from COVID-19. CDR3s include the opening cysteine and the closing phenylalanine or tryptophan. The D gene is left open where the match is weak. The size entry is marked missing in some rows and otherwise reads once, few, many or a size class.

j_gene | v_gene | abundance | d_gene | CDR3nt | CDR3aa
TRBJ2-5 | TRBV2 | . | TRBD2 | TGTGCCAGCACGACCGGGACTACCTCGGAGACCCAGTACTTC | CASTTGTTSETQYF
TRBJ1-1 | TRBV7-9 | . | . | TGTGCCAGCAGCTTAGACACGGGCACTGAAGCTTTCTTT | CASSLDTGTEAFF
TRBJ2-1 | TRBV4-3 | . | TRBD1 | TGCGCCAGCAGCCAAGATATCCCCACTAGGGGGCAGCAGTTCTTC | CASSQDIPTRGQQFF
TRBJ1-6 | TRBV6-5 | once | . | TGTGCCAGCAGTCTAGACCCAATCCAAGTCTCACCCCTCCACTTT | CASSLDPIQVSPLHF
TRBJ1-2 | TRBV6-4 | once | TRBD1 | TGTGCCAGCAGTGATATGACAGGGGGTGGAAGCGGCTACACCTTC | CASSDMTGGGSGYTF
TRBJ1-1 | TRBV19 | . | TRBD1 | TGTGCCAGTAGTACCCCTTTCGCGGGACAGGGGGGAGAAGCTTTCTTT | CASSTPFAGQGGEAFF
TRBJ1-1 | TRBV29-1 | . | . | TGCAGCGTTGCAATGAACACTGAAGCTTTCTTT | CSVAMNTEAFF
TRBJ2-1 | TRBV27 | . | . | TGTGCCAGCAGTCCTCGGGACCTAGGGGGGGATGAGCAGTTCTTC | CASSPRDLGGDEQFF
TRBJ2-7 | TRBV7-6 | . | . | TGTGCCAGCAGCTCATCCGGGTCGAGCTCCTACGAGCAGTACTTC | CASSSSGSSSYEQYF
TRBJ2-7 | TRBV4-3 | . | TRBD2 | TGCGCCAGCAGCCTACGACTAGCGGTCACCTACGAGCAGTACTTC | CASSLRLAVTYEQYF
TRBJ1-5 | TRBV30 | . | . | TGTGCCTGGAGTCGGGACAATCAGCCCCAGCATTTT | CAWSRDNQPQHF
TRBJ2-1 | TRBV5-1 | . | TRBD2 | TGCGCCAGCAGCTTGACAGGGACTAGCGGGAGTCATCAGCAGTTCTTC | CASSLTGTSGSHQQFF
TRBJ2-4 | TRBV7-9 | . | . | TGTGCCAGCAGCTTAAATCCCCTAGCCAAAAACATTCAGTACTTC | CASSLNPLAKNIQYF
TRBJ2-7 | TRBV10-3 | . | . | TGTGCCATCAGAATAGCGGACAACTACGAGCAGTACTTC | CAIRIADNYEQYF
TRBJ2-3 | TRBV19 | . | TRBD2 | TGTGCCAGTAGTACTAGCGGGAGTATCCCCAGCCCTGATACGCAGTATTTT | CASSTSGSIPSPDTQYF
TRBJ1-2 | TRBV10-3 | few | . | TGTGCCATCAGTGATTCAGGGGATGACGGCTACACCTTC | CAISDSGDDGYTF
TRBJ1-3 | TRBV5-4 | . | . | TGTGCCAGCAGCTTGGACAGGGCTGCTGGAAACACCATATATTTT | CASSLDRAAGNTIYF
TRBJ2-7 | TRBV30 | . | . | TGTGCCTGGAGTGTTCCACCCGAGGGGGAGTACTTC | CAWSVPPEGEYF
TRBJ2-7 | TRBV30 | . | . | TGTGCCTGGAGTCCAGGGGCGTACGAGCAGTACTTC | CAWSPGAYEQYF
TRBJ2-7 | TRBV12-3/TRBV12-4 | . | TRBD1 | TGTGCCAGCTCCGGACAGGTAATCTACGAGCAGTACTTC | CASSGQVIYEQYF
TRBJ1-1 | TRBV28 | once | . | TGTGCCAGCGACTTAACCGGGACACTGAAGAACACTGAAGCTTTCTTT | CASDLTGTLKNTEAFF
TRBJ2-3 | TRBV6-4 | once | . | TGTGCCAGCAGTCCCAGGGGAGGGCCAGATACGCAGTATTTT | CASSPRGGPDTQYF
TRBJ2-2 | TRBV10-1 | . | TRBD2 | TGCGCCAGCGAAACAACTAGCGGGGGGGACCCCGGGGAGCTGTTTTTT | CASETTSGGDPGELFF
TRBJ2-3 | TRBV15 | . | TRBD1 | TGTGCCACCAGCAGAAACGCCGGGACAGGGAGAACAGATACGCAGTATTTT | CATSRNAGTGRTDTQYF
TRBJ1-1 | TRBV3-1/TRBV3-2 | . | TRBD1 | TGTGCCAGCAGCCATCGGACAGGGGGAGCTTTCTTT | CASSHRTGGAFF
TRBJ1-5 | TRBV10-3 | . | . | TGTGCCATCAGTGGAGACAGACAGCCCCAGCATTTT | CAISGDRQPQHF
TRBJ2-7 | TRBV6-1 | . | TRBD2 | TGTGCCAGCAGTGAATCTGGACTAGCCTTAAACTACGAGCAGTACTTC | CASSESGLALNYEQYF
TRBJ1-2 | TRBV12-5 | once | . | TGTGCTAGTGGTTTGGCTATGGACAGCTCTCAGAACTATGGCTACACCTTC | CASGLAMDSSQNYGYTF
TRBJ1-2 | TRBV19 | . | . | TGTGCCAGTAGCCCGACGGGCTATGGCTACACCTTC | CASSPTGYGYTF
TRBJ1-2 | TRBV4-1 | . | . | TGCGCCAGCAGCCAAGTTCAAGGGGGAAGGGGTGGCTACACCTTC | CASSQVQGGRGGYTF
TRBJ1-5 | TRBV7-2 | . | TRBD1 | TGTGCCAGCAGCCTTGGGACAGGGGCCCGGCCCCAGCATTTT | CASSLGTGARPQHF
TRBJ2-7 | TRBV3-1/TRBV3-2 | . | TRBD1 | TGTGCCAGCAGCCGAACAGGGGGGTACGAGCAGTACTTC | CASSRTGGYEQYF
TRBJ2-1 | TRBV9 | . | TRBD2 | TGTGCCAGCAGCGTATTTAGCGGGGACTACAATGAGCAGTTCTTC | CASSVFSGDYNEQFF
TRBJ2-7 | TRBV4-1 | . | TRBD2 | TGCGCCAGCAGCCCCCGGGAGGGGATGAACGAGCAGTACTTC | CASSPREGMNEQYF
TRBJ2-1 | TRBV3-1/TRBV3-2 | . | . | TGTGCCAGCAGCCAACCCTACCTGGACAATGAGCAGTTCTTC | CASSQPYLDNEQFF
TRBJ1-5 | TRBV27 | . | TRBD1 | TGTGCCAGCAGTTATTCTACAGGGGGACAGCCCCAGCATTTT | CASSYSTGGQPQHF
TRBJ2-7 | TRBV30 | few | . | TGTGCCTGGGGACAGATCTACGAGCAGTACTTC | CAWGQIYEQYF
TRBJ2-7 | TRBV19 | . | TRBD2 | TGTGCCAGTAGTGCGGGGAGGGGCGAAGTCTACGAGCAGTACTTC | CASSAGRGEVYEQYF
TRBJ2-3 | TRBV3-1/TRBV3-2 | . | . | TGTGCCAGCAGCCAAGATCAACTAGATACGCAGTATTTT | CASSQDQLDTQYF
TRBJ1-2 | TRBV12-3/TRBV12-4 | . | . | TGTGCCAGCAGCCCAGGGGTGGGGGGCTACACCTTC | CASSPGVGGYTF
TRBJ1-3 | TRBV3-1/TRBV3-2 | . | TRBD1 | TGTGCCAGCAGCGCCTTGACAGGGACTGGAAACACCATATATTTT | CASSALTGTGNTIYF
TRBJ1-1 | TRBV7-9 | . | . | TGTGCCAGCAGCCCCCTTACCGGGACATCGAACACTGAAGCTTTCTTT | CASSPLTGTSNTEAFF